This T cell receptor (beta chain) is drawn from a study of blood T cell repertoires in COVID-19. About the research overall: Samples taken during acute and convalescent COVID-19 were collected in the United States, Italy and Spain. T cells, B-cell-depleted T cells, or PBMCs provided the cDNA or gDNA that served as material.

Original processing methods: Amplifying reference gene primers gave estimates of nucleated cell counts. Method: immunoSEQ multiplex PCR; TCRdb's copy keeps in-frame clones and lacks some. The D gene and trimming were derived from the DNA, and the V and J assignments and clone size from that table. The sample includes approximately 96,000 clones, 85% to 95% of them seen just once. This CDR3 region has 15 residues. V was pared by 2 bases and J by 1 base, with 12 bases between. CDR1 KGHSH and CDR2 LQKENI come from the germline V gene. This sequence was found in a man aged 55 to 70 with acute or convalescent COVID-19. V gene TRBV18 combines with J gene TRBJ2-7; D call uncertain. The specimen sequenced was peripheral blood. CDR3 DNA: TGTGCCAGCTCACCATCCGCAGGTGCGTCCTACGAGCAGTACTTC. This translates into CASSPSAGASYEQYF.